This T cell receptor beta chain is from a study of T cells in localized non-small cell lung cancer. TCRdb's copy holds only in-frame clones and misses some; the assay was immunoSEQ multiplex PCR. The sample has around 40,000 clones; roughly 84% are singletons. General study points: Appearances in adjacent lung were noted for a median approximately 52 of the top 100 tumor clones.

The germline V gene encodes CDR1 LNHDA and CDR2 SQIVND (reference sequence). The CDR3 totals 16 residues. Trimming pared 3 bases from V and 0 bases from J, leaving 12 bases between. Turning to this clone: Its target is not known.

This clonotype was obtained from a man aged 35 to 70 with stage II lung adenocarcinoma. This specimen consisted of PBMCs, obtained before any cancer treatment. This rearrangement joins TRBV19 to TRBJ1-5; a possible D gene is TRBD1 (6 bases). The CDR3 protein is CASSMWGAGSNQPQHF. The CDR3 DNA reads as TGTGCCAGTAGTATGTGGGGGGCAGGTAGCAATCAGCCCCAGCATTTT.